A selection of T cell receptor beta chains follows, all from one sample in a study of CD8 T cells in ankylosing spondylitis. Each CDR3 protein gets one entry after TCRdb re-called the 5' RACE reads with MiXCR. The sample lists 30,000 to 45,000 distinct CDR3 sequences, about a tenth occurring once. Sequenced sample: blood, either unsorted or a sorted T cell fraction (not recorded which). These receptors were obtained from a male donor with ankylosing spondylitis or in good health (not recorded which). Both conserved end residues are part of each CDR3. A D gene is named only where the DNA matches it firmly. The size of a clone is reported for some rows only, either as once, few or many, or as a class for expanded clones.

d_gene,v_gene,abundance,j_gene,len,CDR3aa,CDR3nt
-,TRBV20-1,many,TRBJ2-1,14,CSARDSREVNEQFF,TGCAGTGCTAGAGATAGCCGGGAAGTTAATGAGCAGTTCTTC
-,TRBV5-1,many,TRBJ1-1,15,CASSALQGGNTEAFF,TGCGCCAGCAGCGCCTTACAGGGAGGGAACACTGAAGCTTTCTTT
-,TRBV12-3/TRBV12-4,many,TRBJ2-1,14,CASSSPGSTHEQFF,TGTGCCAGCAGCTCCCCGGGCTCCACCCATGAGCAGTTCTTC
-,TRBV10-3,many,TRBJ2-3,17,CAISDGPRVAGTDTQYF,TGTGCCATCAGTGATGGTCCTAGGGTAGCTGGCACAGATACGCAGTATTTT
-,TRBV6-1,many,TRBJ2-4,12,CASSESGLIQYF,TGTGCCAGCAGTGAATCAGGGTTGATTCAGTACTTC
-,TRBV4-1,many,TRBJ2-7,15,CASSQEGWPSYEQYF,TGCGCCAGCAGCCAAGAAGGGTGGCCTTCCTACGAGCAGTACTTC
TRBD1,TRBV20-1,many,TRBJ2-1,14,CSASGTGAYNEQFF,TGCAGTGCTTCCGGGACAGGGGCCTACAATGAGCAGTTCTTC
-,TRBV5-1,many,TRBJ2-7,14,CASSGGTASYEQYF,TGCGCCAGCAGCGGCGGGACCGCGTCCTACGAGCAGTACTTC
TRBD2,TRBV20-1,many,TRBJ2-7,14,CSAAGVAGGGEQYF,TGCAGTGCTGCTGGGGTAGCGGGAGGGGGCGAGCAGTACTTC
TRBD1,TRBV27,-,TRBJ2-3,15,CASRPTGVSTDTQYF,TGTGCCAGCAGACCTACAGGGGTCAGCACAGATACGCAGTATTTT
TRBD1,TRBV5-1,-,TRBJ2-7,14,CASSWDSGPYEQYF,TGCGCCAGCAGCTGGGACAGCGGACCCTACGAGCAGTACTTC
-,TRBV7-2,many,TRBJ1-6,15,CASSVIDSYNSPLHF,TGTGCCAGCAGCGTAATCGACAGCTATAATTCACCCCTCCACTTT
TRBD1,TRBV6-2/TRBV6-3,many,TRBJ1-1,15,CASSPGGQGGTEAFF,TGTGCCAGCAGCCCCGGGGGACAGGGGGGCACTGAAGCTTTCTTT
-,TRBV11-2,many,TRBJ2-1,16,CASMGGTRRSYNEQFF,TGTGCCAGCATGGGCGGGACCCGAAGGTCCTACAATGAGCAGTTCTTC
-,TRBV5-6,-,TRBJ1-1,15,CASSLVAPPGTEAFF,TGTGCCAGCAGCTTGGTGGCCCCTCCGGGCACTGAAGCTTTCTTT
-,TRBV4-2,-,TRBJ2-1,17,CASGWWIPRALNNEQFF,TGTGCCAGCGGCTGGTGGATCCCCCGGGCCCTTAACAATGAGCAGTTCTTC
TRBD1,TRBV3-1,many,TRBJ1-5,15,CASSQGTGLGQPQHF,TGTGCCAGCAGCCAAGGGACAGGGTTGGGTCAGCCCCAGCATTTT
TRBD2,TRBV11-3,many,TRBJ2-1,17,CASSLSASGRVYNEQFF,TGTGCCAGCAGCTTATCGGCTAGCGGGAGGGTTTACAATGAGCAGTTCTTC
-,TRBV30,many,TRBJ1-5,14,CAWSTAFPNQPQHF,TGTGCCTGGAGTACGGCGTTCCCGAATCAGCCCCAGCATTTT
TRBD1,TRBV5-1,many,TRBJ1-2,17,CASSLGKDWQGGYGYTF,TGCGCCAGCAGCTTGGGAAAAGACTGGCAGGGGGGCTATGGCTACACCTTC
-,TRBV20-1,many,TRBJ1-5,15,CSARPLGQESRPQHF,TGCAGTGCTAGACCCCTTGGACAAGAATCCCGGCCCCAGCATTTT
TRBD2,TRBV5-1,many,TRBJ2-3,16,CASSSRGGLFTDTQYF,TGCGCCAGCAGTTCCCGGGGGGGGCTGTTCACAGATACGCAGTATTTT
-,TRBV4-2,many,TRBJ2-5,11,CASSQAETQYF,TGTGCCAGCAGCCAAGCAGAGACCCAGTACTTC
-,TRBV12-3/TRBV12-4,medium-sized,TRBJ2-1,15,CASSSARESYNEQFF,TGTGCCAGCAGTTCGGCCCGGGAGTCCTACAATGAGCAGTTCTTC
-,TRBV29-1,few,TRBJ2-7,12,CSARTPTYEQYF,TGCAGCGCAAGGACACCGACCTACGAGCAGTACTTC
-,TRBV19,many,TRBJ1-2,15,CASSIPGGANYGYTF,TGTGCCAGTAGTATCCCCGGCGGAGCTAACTATGGCTACACCTTC
TRBD2,TRBV5-6,many,TRBJ2-5,15,CASSLNRGGRETQYF,TGTGCCAGCAGCCTCAACCGGGGAGGGCGGGAGACCCAGTACTTC
TRBD1,TRBV6-4,many,TRBJ2-3,14,CASSDGQGADTQYF,TGTGCCAGCAGTGACGGACAGGGGGCAGATACGCAGTATTTT
TRBD1,TRBV5-1,many,TRBJ2-7,15,CASSGNRGPTYEQYF,TGCGCCAGCAGCGGCAACAGGGGGCCAACTTACGAGCAGTACTTC
-,TRBV5-1,many,TRBJ1-5,14,CASSLESGSQPQHF,TGCGCCAGCAGCTTGGAGTCGGGGTCGCAGCCCCAGCATTTT
-,TRBV27,many,TRBJ1-1,13,CASSSQGNTEAFF,TGTGCCAGCAGTTCACAGGGGAACACTGAAGCTTTCTTT
TRBD1,TRBV3-1,many,TRBJ1-2,16,CASSQDLKQGNYGYTF,TGTGCCAGCAGCCAAGATCTTAAACAGGGGAACTATGGCTACACCTTC
TRBD1,TRBV6-1,many,TRBJ1-1,14,CASDRTGTNTEAFF,TGTGCCAGCGACCGGACAGGAACCAACACTGAAGCTTTCTTT
-,TRBV5-6,many,TRBJ1-1,15,CASSLRQPMNTEAFF,TGTGCCAGCAGCTTGAGGCAGCCCATGAACACTGAAGCTTTCTTT
-,TRBV18,many,TRBJ2-7,15,CASSPPGGGEYEQYF,TGTGCCAGCTCACCCCCGGGAGGGGGCGAATACGAGCAGTACTTC
TRBD2,TRBV7-3,many,TRBJ2-7,14,CASSSGLPPYEQYF,TGTGCCAGCAGCTCGGGACTACCACCCTACGAGCAGTACTTC
TRBD2,TRBV4-2,many,TRBJ2-7,16,CASSQVLAGDSYEQYF,TGTGCCAGCAGCCAAGTTCTAGCGGGAGACTCCTACGAGCAGTACTTC
-,TRBV29-1,-,TRBJ2-4,15,CSVEGVGNGVNIQYF,TGCAGCGTTGAGGGGGTGGGGAACGGGGTAAACATTCAGTACTTC
TRBD2,TRBV12-3/TRBV12-4,many,TRBJ2-1,17,CASSLETSGNTYNEQFF,TGTGCCAGCAGTTTAGAGACTAGCGGAAATACCTACAATGAGCAGTTCTTC
-,TRBV5-6,-,TRBJ2-3,14,CASSPPGWADTQYF,TGTGCCAGCAGCCCCCCAGGTTGGGCAGATACGCAGTATTTT
-,TRBV20-1,many,TRBJ2-5,14,CSADRGRLGETQYF,TGCAGTGCGGATAGGGGGAGGCTAGGGGAGACCCAGTACTTC
-,TRBV20-1,many,TRBJ2-7,15,CSAIAGQFLPYEQYF,TGCAGTGCGATCGCCGGACAGTTCCTGCCCTACGAGCAGTACTTC
-,TRBV12-3/TRBV12-4,many,TRBJ2-7,13,CASSPLREGEQYF,TGTGCCAGCAGCCCATTGCGGGAAGGCGAGCAGTACTTC
TRBD1,TRBV7-2,many,TRBJ1-5,16,CASSPWTGPSNQPQHF,TGTGCCAGCAGCCCGTGGACAGGACCTAGCAATCAGCCCCAGCATTTT
-,TRBV28,-,TRBJ2-1,13,CASSFRGPWGQFF,TGTGCCAGCAGTTTCCGCGGGCCTTGGGGGCAGTTCTTC
-,TRBV12-3/TRBV12-4,few,TRBJ2-2,16,CASTNTGGLFVGELFF,TGTGCCAGCACCAATACCGGAGGGCTGTTTGTCGGGGAGCTGTTTTTT
-,TRBV11-3,few,TRBJ2-2,13,CASSLVVTGELFF,TGTGCCAGCAGCTTAGTAGTCACCGGGGAGCTGTTTTTT
-,TRBV7-2,many,TRBJ2-1,15,CASSLSGLQNNEQFF,TGTGCCAGCAGCTTGTCCGGACTACAAAACAATGAGCAGTTCTTC
TRBD2,TRBV7-3,many,TRBJ2-3,15,CASSLTSGRADTQYF,TGTGCCAGCAGCTTGACTAGCGGACGTGCAGATACGCAGTATTTT
-,TRBV12-3/TRBV12-4,many,TRBJ2-1,15,CASSPIGGHHNEQFF,TGTGCCAGCAGTCCGATAGGGGGGCACCACAATGAGCAGTTCTTC
-,TRBV25-1,-,TRBJ2-3,14,CASSEYIGTDTQYF,TGTGCCAGCAGTGAATACATAGGGACAGATACGCAGTATTTT
-,TRBV30,many,TRBJ2-2,12,CAGVANTGELFF,TGTGCCGGGGTTGCGAACACCGGGGAGCTGTTTTTT
TRBD2,TRBV12-3/TRBV12-4,many,TRBJ2-7,13,CASSRLATYEQYF,TGTGCCAGCAGTCGACTAGCGACGTACGAGCAGTACTTC
-,TRBV20-1,many,TRBJ2-6,17,CSASGGRSHSGANVLTF,TGCAGTGCTAGTGGGGGGCGGTCCCACTCTGGGGCCAACGTCCTGACTTTC
-,TRBV5-4,many,TRBJ2-7,15,CASSRRGSLRYEQYF,TGTGCCAGCAGTCGTAGAGGGTCCCTACGCTACGAGCAGTACTTC
-,TRBV5-5,many,TRBJ1-6,16,CASSLSGGTPRAPLHF,TGTGCCAGCAGCTTGTCAGGAGGCACCCCTAGGGCACCCCTCCACTTT
-,TRBV7-3,many,TRBJ2-3,13,CASSLQFADTQYF,TGTGCCAGCAGCCTACAGTTTGCAGATACGCAGTATTTT
-,TRBV4-1,many,TRBJ1-2,16,CASSQVAGNGSYGYTF,TGCGCCAGCAGCCAAGTCGCAGGAAACGGGAGCTATGGCTACACCTTC
-,TRBV5-1,many,TRBJ2-2,15,CASSFGHGNTGELFF,TGCGCCAGCAGCTTTGGACATGGCAACACCGGGGAGCTGTTTTTT